The sequence of this TCR beta chain was determined in a study of chronic HIV infection and antiretroviral therapy. This clonotype was detected a few times. TCRdb reprocessed the 5' RACE reads with MiXCR, giving one entry per CDR3 protein. The sample holds roughly 50,000 distinct CDR3 sequences; about a fifth are singletons and the top ten take under 3.5%. Trimming removed 7 bases at V and 7 bases at J, with 18 bases between. Germline lookup yields CDR1 MDHEN and CDR2 SYDVKM. The CDR3 covers 14 residues. Material: peripheral blood. The origin of this receptor is an adult who had HIV and had not received antiretroviral therapy, or was an uninfected healthy control (not recorded which). V gene TRBV28 combines with J gene TRBJ2-3; D is unresolved. The CDR3 DNA reads TGTGCCAGCACCCCCGGCGTCCCGCCTTATACGCAGTATTTT. Translated, it gives CASTPGVPPYTQYF.